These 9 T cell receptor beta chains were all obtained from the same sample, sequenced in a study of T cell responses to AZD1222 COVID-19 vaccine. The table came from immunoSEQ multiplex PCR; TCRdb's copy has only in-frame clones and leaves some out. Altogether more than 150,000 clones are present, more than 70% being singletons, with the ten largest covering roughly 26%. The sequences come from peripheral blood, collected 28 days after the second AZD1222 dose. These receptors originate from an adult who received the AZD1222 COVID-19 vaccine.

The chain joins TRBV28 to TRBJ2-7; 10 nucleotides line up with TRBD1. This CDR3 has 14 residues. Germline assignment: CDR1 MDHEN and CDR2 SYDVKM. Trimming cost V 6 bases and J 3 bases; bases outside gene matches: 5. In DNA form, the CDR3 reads TGTGCCAGCAGAATCGGGACAGGGGTCTACGAGCAGTACTTC. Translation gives CASRIGTGVYEQYF.

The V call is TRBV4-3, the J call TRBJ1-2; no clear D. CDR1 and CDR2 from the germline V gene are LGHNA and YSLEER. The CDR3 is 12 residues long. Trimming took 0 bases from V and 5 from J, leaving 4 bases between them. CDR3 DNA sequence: TGCGCCAGCAGCCAAGAAGGTTATGGCTACACCTTC. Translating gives CASSQEGYGYTF.

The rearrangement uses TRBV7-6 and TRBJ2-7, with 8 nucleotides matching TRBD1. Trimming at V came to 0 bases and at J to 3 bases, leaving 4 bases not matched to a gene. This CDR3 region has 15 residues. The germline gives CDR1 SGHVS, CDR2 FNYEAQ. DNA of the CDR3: TGTGCCAGCAGCTTAGCGGGGGACAGGAGCTACGAGCAGTACTTC. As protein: CASSLAGDRSYEQYF. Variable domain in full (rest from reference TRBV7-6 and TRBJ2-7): GAGVSQSPRYKVTKRGQDVALRCDPISGHVSLYWYRQALGQGPEFLTYFNYEAQQDKSGLPNDRFSAERPEGSISTLTIQRTEQRDSAMYRCASSLAGDRSYEQYFGPGTRLTVT.

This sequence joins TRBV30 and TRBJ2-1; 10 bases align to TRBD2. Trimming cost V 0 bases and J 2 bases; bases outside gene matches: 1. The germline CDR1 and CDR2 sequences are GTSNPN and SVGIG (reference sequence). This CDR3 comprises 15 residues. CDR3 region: CAWSVLAGPYNEQFF. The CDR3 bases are TGTGCCTGGAGTGTACTAGCGGGACCCTACAATGAGCAGTTCTTC.

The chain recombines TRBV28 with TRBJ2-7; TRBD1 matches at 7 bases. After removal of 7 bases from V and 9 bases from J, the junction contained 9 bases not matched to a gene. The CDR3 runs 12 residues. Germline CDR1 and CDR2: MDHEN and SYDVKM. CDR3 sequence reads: CASKGTVFGQYF. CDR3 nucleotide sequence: TGTGCCAGCAAAGGGACAGTTTTTGGGCAGTACTTC.

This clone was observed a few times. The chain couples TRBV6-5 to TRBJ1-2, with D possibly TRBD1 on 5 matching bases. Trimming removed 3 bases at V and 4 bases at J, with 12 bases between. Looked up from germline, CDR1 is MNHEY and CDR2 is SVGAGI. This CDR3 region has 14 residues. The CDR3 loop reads CASSYGGVGYGYTF. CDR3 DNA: TGTGCCAGCAGTTATGGGGGGGTAGGCTATGGCTACACCTTC.

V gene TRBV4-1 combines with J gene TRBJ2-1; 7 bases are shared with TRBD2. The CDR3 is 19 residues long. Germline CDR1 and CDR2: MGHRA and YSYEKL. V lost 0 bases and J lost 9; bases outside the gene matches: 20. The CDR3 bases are TGCGCCAGCAGCCAAGATACCAGCGGGACCACGGACCGTAAAGGTGAGCAGTTCTTC. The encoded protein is CASSQDTSGTTDRKGEQFF.

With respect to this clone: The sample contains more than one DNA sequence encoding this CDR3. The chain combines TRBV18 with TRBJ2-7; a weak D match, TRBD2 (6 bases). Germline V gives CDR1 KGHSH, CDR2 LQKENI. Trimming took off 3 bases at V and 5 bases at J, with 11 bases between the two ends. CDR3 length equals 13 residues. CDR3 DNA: TGTGCCAGCTCACCGGGGGGAGGCGACGAGCAGTACTTC. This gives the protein CASSPGGGDEQYF.

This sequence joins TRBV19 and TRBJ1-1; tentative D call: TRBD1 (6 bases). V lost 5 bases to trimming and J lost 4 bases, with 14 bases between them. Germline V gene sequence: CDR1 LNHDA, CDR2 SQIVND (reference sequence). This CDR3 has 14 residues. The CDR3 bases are TGTGCCAGTAGTTACGACAGGTCGGGCACTGAAGCTTTCTTT. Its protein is CASSYDRSGTEAFF.